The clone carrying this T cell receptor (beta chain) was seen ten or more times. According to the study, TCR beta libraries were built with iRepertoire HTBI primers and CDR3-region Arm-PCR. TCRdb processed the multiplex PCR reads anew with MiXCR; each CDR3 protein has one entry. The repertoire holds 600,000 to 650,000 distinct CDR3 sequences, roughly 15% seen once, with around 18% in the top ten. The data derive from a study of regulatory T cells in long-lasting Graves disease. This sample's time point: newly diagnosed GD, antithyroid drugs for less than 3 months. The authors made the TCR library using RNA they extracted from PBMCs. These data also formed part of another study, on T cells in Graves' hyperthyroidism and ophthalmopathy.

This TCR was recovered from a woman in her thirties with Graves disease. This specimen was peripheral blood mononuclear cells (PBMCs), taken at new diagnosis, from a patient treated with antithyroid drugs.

The CDR3 region is CASSLGSSGYNEQFF. In DNA form, the CDR3 reads TGTGCCAGCAGCTTAGGGAGTAGCGGGTACAATGAGCAGTTCTTC. This chain joins TRBV7-3 and TRBJ2-1; 7 bases line up with TRBD2. CDR3 size: 15 residues. The V gene's germline CDR1 is SGHTA and CDR2 FQGTGA. V dropped 2 bases and J dropped 4; count of bases not matched to a gene: 5.